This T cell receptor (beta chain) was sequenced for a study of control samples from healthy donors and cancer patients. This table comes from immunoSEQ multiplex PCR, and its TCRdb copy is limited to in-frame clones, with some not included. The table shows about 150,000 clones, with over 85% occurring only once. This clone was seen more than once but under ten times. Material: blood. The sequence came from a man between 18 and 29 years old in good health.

CDR3 protein: CASSQEGRGGQDTQYF. The CDR3 coding sequence is TGTGCCAGCAGCCAAGAAGGGCGGGGGGGCCAAGATACGCAGTATTTT. The chain couples TRBV4-2 to TRBJ2-3; 9 nucleotides line up with TRBD2. CDR1 LGHNA and CDR2 YNFKEQ come from the germline V gene. The CDR3 length is 16 residues. V dropped 0 bases and J dropped 5; count of bases not matched to a gene: 6.